The 5 T cell receptor beta chains below were found in one sample sequenced in a study of prognosis after radiotherapy for stage I lung cancer. Researchers used two-round multiplex PCR to amplify TCR beta CDR3 starting from genomic DNA. With primers specific to each TRBV and TRBJ gene, the first-round PCR was performed. MiXCR, run by TCRdb on the multiplex PCR reads, gives a single entry per CDR3 protein. The sample holds 15,000 to 20,000 distinct CDR3 sequences, around 30% seen once. This specimen consisted of PBMCs, obtained before or after stereotactic body radiation therapy (not recorded which). The source of these receptors is a donor aged 50 or older with non-small cell lung cancer.

This chain joins TRBV2 and TRBJ1-6; the match to TRBD1 covers 10 bases. The CDR3 loop spans 14 amino acids. Germline V gene sequence: CDR1 SNHLY, CDR2 FYNNEI. V dropped 6 bases and J dropped 8; count of bases not matched to a gene: 4. The CDR3 region is CASSRDRGYSPLHF. The CDR3 DNA is TGTGCCAGCAGCCGGGACAGGGGTTATTCACCCCTCCACTTT.

This clonotype was counted many times. The chain employs TRBV5-1 and TRBJ2-2, with 14 bases matching TRBD2. CDR1 and CDR2 (germline): SGHRS, YFSETQ. This CDR3 spans 16 amino acids. The trim removed 0 bases at V and 6 bases at J, leaving 1 base unmatched. The CDR3: CASSLGGLAGAGELFF. DNA of the CDR3: TGCGCCAGCAGCTTGGGGGGACTAGCGGGAGCCGGGGAGCTGTTTTTT. Full variable domain (rest looked up from reference TRBV5-1 and TRBJ2-2): KAGVTQTPRYLIKTRGQQVTLSCSPISGHRSVSWYQQTPGQGLQFLFEYFSETQRNKGNFPGRFSGRQFSNSRSEMNVSTLELGDSALYLCASSLGGLAGAGELFFGEGSRLTVL.

The sample holds many counts of this clonotype. The rearrangement links TRBV3-1 to TRBJ2-3, with TRBD2 matching 8 bases. From germline, CDR1 is LGHDT and CDR2 YNNKEL (reference sequence). V trimming: 2 bases; J trimming: 4 bases; junction bases outside the gene matches: 8. The CDR3 runs to 16 residues. The CDR3 DNA reads as TGTGCCAGCAGCCAATCGTCGGGAGGGCCGGCAGATACGCAGTATTTT. Protein: CASSQSSGGPADTQYF.

At least ten counts were recorded for this clonotype. The chain employs TRBV4-3 and TRBJ2-2; tentative D call: TRBD1 (5 bases). The CDR3 contains 18 residues. Trimming removed 4 bases from V and 4 bases from J, with 22 bases in between. CDR1 is LGHNA, CDR2 YSLEER, per germline. CDR3 coding DNA: TGCGCCAGCAGCCGGTCAGCCCCGGGCCAGGGCGGCACCGGGGAGCTGTTTTTT. This sequence encodes CASSRSAPGQGGTGELFF.

This clonotype has a count of ten or more. One junction end disagrees with the germline gene, perhaps due to a read error. The chain recombines TRBV28 with TRBJ2-1; 9 nucleotides line up with TRBD1. CDR1 and CDR2 from the germline V gene are MDHEN and SYDVKM. This CDR3 is built from 13 residues. For the CDR3, the DNA is TGTGCCAGCAGTCCTAGCCGCCGGGACAGGGATCTCTTC. It specifies CASSPSRRDRDLF.